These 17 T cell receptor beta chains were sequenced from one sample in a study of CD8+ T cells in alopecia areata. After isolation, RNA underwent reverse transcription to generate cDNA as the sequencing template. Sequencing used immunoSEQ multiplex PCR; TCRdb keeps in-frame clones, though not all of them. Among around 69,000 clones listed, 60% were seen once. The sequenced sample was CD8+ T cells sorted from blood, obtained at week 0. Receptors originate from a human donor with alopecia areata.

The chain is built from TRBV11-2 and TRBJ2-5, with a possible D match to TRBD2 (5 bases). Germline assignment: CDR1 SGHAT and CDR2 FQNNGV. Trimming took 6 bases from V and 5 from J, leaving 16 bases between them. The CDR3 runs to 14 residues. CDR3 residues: CASSALWETETQYF. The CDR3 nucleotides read TGTGCCAGCAGTGCCCTATGGGAGACCGAGACCCAGTACTTC. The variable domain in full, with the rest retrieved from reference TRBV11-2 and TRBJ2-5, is EAGVAQSPRYKIIEKRQSVAFWCNPISGHATLYWYQQILGQGPKLLIQFQNNGVVDDSQLPKDRFSAERLKGVDSTLKIQPAKLEDSAVYLCASSALWETETQYFGPGTRLLVL.

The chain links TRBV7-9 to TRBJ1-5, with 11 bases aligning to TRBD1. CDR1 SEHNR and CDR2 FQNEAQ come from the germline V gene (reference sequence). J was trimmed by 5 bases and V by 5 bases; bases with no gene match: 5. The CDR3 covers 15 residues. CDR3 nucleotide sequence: TGTGCCAGCAGCCCGGGACAGGGGGAACATCAGCCCCAGCATTTT. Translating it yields CASSPGQGEHQPQHF.

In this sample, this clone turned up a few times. This CDR3 is CSVEGWDNTEAFF. CDR3 DNA: TGCAGCGTTGAAGGGTGGGACAACACTGAAGCTTTCTTT. The chain couples TRBV29-1 to TRBJ1-1; D is possibly TRBD1 (5 bases). The germline V gene encodes CDR1 SQVTM and CDR2 ANQGSEA. Trimming stripped 1 base from V and 2 bases from J, with 8 bases between. The CDR3 runs to 13 residues.

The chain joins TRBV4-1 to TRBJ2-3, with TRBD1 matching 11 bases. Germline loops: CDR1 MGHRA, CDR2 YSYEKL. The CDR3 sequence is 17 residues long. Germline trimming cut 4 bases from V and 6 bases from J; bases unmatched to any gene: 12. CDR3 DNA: TGCGCCAGCAGCCCGATTCCAGGACAGGGGGCCGGTGATACGCAGTATTTT. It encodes CASSPIPGQGAGDTQYF.

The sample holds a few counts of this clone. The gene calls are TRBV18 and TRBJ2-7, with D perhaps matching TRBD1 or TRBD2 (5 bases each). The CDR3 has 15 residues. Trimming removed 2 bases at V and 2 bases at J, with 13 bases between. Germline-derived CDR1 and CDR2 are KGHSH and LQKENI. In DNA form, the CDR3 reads TGTGCCAGCTCACCAGCCGCAGGGAGACCCTACGAGCAGTACTTC. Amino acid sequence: CASSPAAGRPYEQYF.

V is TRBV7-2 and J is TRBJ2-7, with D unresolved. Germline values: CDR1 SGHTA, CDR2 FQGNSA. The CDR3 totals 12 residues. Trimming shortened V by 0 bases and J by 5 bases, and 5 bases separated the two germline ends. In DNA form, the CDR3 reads TGTGCCAGCAGCTTAGCGCCCCACGAGCAGTACTTC. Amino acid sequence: CASSLAPHEQYF. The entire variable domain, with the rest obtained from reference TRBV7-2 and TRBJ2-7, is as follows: GAGVSQSPSNKVTEKGKDVELRCDPISGHTALYWYRQSLGQGLEFLIYFQGNSAPDKSGLPSDRFSAERTGGSVSTLTIQRTQQEDSAVYLCASSLAPHEQYFGPGTRLTVT.

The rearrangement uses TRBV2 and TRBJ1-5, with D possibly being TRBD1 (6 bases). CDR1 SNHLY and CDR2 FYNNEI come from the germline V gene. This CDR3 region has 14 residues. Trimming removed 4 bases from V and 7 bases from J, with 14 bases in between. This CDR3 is CASSVGQGKQPQHF. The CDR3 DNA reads TGTGCCAGCAGTGTGGGGCAGGGGAAGCAGCCCCAGCATTTT. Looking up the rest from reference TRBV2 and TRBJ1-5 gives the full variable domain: EPEVTQTPSHQVTQMGQEVILRCVPISNHLYFYWYRQILGQKVEFLVSFYNNEISEKSEIFDDQFSVERPDGSNFTLKIRSTKLEDSAMYFCASSVGQGKQPQHFGDGTRLSIL.

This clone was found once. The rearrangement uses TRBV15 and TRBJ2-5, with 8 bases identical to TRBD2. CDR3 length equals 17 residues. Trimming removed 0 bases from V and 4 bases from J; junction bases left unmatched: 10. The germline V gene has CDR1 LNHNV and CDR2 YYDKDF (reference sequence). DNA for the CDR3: TGTGCCACCAGCAGAGATCTAGGTCTAGCGGGCCGAGAGACCCAGTACTTC. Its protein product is CATSRDLGLAGRETQYF.

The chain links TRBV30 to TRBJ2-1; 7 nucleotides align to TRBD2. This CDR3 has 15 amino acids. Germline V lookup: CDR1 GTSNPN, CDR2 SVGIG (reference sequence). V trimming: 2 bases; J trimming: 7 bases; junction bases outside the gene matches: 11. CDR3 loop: CAWSPLGGSGNEQFF. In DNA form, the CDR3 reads TGTGCCTGGAGTCCCCTTGGGGGTAGCGGGAATGAGCAGTTCTTC.

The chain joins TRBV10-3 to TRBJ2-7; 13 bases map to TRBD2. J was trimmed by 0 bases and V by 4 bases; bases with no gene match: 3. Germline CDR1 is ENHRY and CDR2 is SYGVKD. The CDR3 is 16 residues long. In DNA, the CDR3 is TGTGCCATCAGTGGCGGGACTAGCGGGAACTCCTACGAGCAGTACTTC. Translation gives CAISGGTSGNSYEQYF.

Here the CDR3 DNA reads TGCGCCAGCAGCCCAGGGGGGGGGATACCCTCCTACGAGCAGTACTTC. Residues: CASSPGGGIPSYEQYF. This chain joins TRBV5-1 and TRBJ2-7; D possibly uses TRBD1 or TRBD2 (7 bases each). The CDR3 totals 16 residues. Germline V lookup: CDR1 SGHRS, CDR2 YFSETQ. V dropped 4 bases and J dropped 0 bases, with 17 bases sitting between them.

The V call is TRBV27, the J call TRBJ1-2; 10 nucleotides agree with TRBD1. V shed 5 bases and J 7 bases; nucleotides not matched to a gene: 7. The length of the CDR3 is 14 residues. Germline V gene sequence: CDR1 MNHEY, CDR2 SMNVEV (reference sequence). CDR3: CASSVTGTGVGYTF. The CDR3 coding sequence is TGTGCCAGCAGTGTCACCGGGACAGGGGTTGGCTACACCTTC.

The CDR3 region has the DNA TGTGCCAGCAGTTTGGGACTAGCGGGAACAGACATTCAGTACTTC. Protein sequence: CASSLGLAGTDIQYF. This rearrangement joins TRBV27 to TRBJ2-4; 13 nucleotides agree with TRBD2. This CDR3 has 15 amino acids. V dropped 3 bases and J dropped 8; count of bases not matched to a gene: 4. CDR1 is MNHEY and CDR2 is SMNVEV in the germline V gene (reference sequence).

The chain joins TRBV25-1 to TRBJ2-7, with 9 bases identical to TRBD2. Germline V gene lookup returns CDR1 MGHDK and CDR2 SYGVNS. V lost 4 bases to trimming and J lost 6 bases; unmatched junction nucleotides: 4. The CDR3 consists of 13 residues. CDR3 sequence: CASSGAGGGEQYF. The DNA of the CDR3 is TGTGCCAGCAGTGGAGCGGGAGGCGGCGAGCAGTACTTC.

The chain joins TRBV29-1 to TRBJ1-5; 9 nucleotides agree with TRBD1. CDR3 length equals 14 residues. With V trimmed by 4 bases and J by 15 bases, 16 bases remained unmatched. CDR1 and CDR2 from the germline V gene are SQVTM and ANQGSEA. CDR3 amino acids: CSVVWDRAMPPGHF. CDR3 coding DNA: TGCAGCGTTGTTTGGGACAGGGCCATGCCTCCAGGGCATTTT.

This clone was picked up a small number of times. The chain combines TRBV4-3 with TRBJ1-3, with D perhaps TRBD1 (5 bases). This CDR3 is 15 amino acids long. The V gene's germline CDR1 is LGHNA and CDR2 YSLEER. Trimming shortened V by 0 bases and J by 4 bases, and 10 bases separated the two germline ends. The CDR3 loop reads CASSQDRDPGNTIYF. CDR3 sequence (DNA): TGCGCCAGCAGCCAAGATCGGGACCCCGGAAACACCATATATTTT.

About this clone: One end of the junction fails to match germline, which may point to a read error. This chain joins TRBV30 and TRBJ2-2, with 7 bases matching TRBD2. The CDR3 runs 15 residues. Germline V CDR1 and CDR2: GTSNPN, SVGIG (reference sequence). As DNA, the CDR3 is TGTGCCCGGAGGGCGGGGGACGGGAGCACCGGGGAGCTGTTTTTT. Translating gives CARRAGDGSTGELFF.